In this sample, the clone carrying this T cell receptor beta chain turned up many times. Its antigen is unidentified. On each TCR cDNA molecule, a unique molecular identifier was present. In TCRdb, the 5' RACE reads were re-called with MiXCR into one record per CDR3 protein. The table records tens of thousands of distinct CDR3 sequences, about 5% of them present only once. Specified time point: sample taken at primary tumor resection. Unsorted whole RNA from tumor, nontumor lung or frozen PBMC underwent sequencing. This sample was included in a study of spatial heterogeneity in lung cancer. Findings of the study overall: Compared with follow-up, resection was when ubiquitous expanded tumor TCRs appeared in blood more.

Trimming took off 8 bases at V and 5 bases at J, with 15 bases between the two ends. The CDR3 is made up of 14 amino acids. Germline V gene lookup returns CDR1 MNHEY and CDR2 SMNVEV (reference sequence). This clonotype was sampled from a male donor with early-stage non-small cell lung cancer. J is TRBJ2-2 and V is TRBV27; D may be TRBD2 (6 bases). The sample in question was PBMCs, obtained at surgery. This chain's CDR3 is CASAGVGGTGELFF. The CDR3 DNA reads as TGTGCCAGCGCCGGTGTAGGAGGGACCGGGGAGCTGTTTTTT.